This TCR beta chain was identified during a study of shared clonotypes between healthy human individuals. Assay used: immunoSEQ multiplex PCR; TCRdb lists only in-frame clones, some missing. The sample yields about 1.5 million clones, roughly 98% seen once. The sample consisted of naive CD4+ T cells sorted from blood. Subset meaning: CD45RA+ positively selected. The TCR was taken from a man aged 30-40 years in good health.

The CDR3 is CASTPGRIYGYTF. The CDR3 bases are TGCGCCAGCACCCCAGGGAGAATTTATGGCTACACCTTC. The gene calls are TRBV5-1 and TRBJ1-2; D is perhaps TRBD1 (5 bases). CDR1 SGHRS and CDR2 YFSETQ come from the germline V gene. The CDR3 sequence is 13 residues long. Trimming cost V 6 bases and J 5 bases, with 14 bases left between them.